This T cell receptor (beta chain) was found in a study of blood T cell repertoires in COVID-19. For the study at large: From the United States, Italy and Spain came samples of acute and convalescent COVID-19. T cells, B-cell-depleted T cells, or PBMCs supplied cDNA or gDNA.

V was trimmed by 3 bases and J by 4 bases, leaving 9 bases between them. The CDR3 has 13 residues. Authors' analysis steps: Quantification of nucleated cells was approximated via reference gene primer amplification. Profiled with immunoSEQ multiplex PCR; TCRdb holds only in-frame clones, not every one. V, J and clone size are those of that table, while D and trimming were read from the DNA. The sample carries 45,000 or so clones, around 85% recorded once. The TCR originated in a woman older than 75 with acute or convalescent COVID-19. Sequencing used peripheral blood. This chain uses TRBV12-3 or TRBV12-4 with TRBJ2-5, with a tentative D call TRBD1 (6 bases). In nucleotides, the CDR3 is TGTGCCAGCAGTTTTCGGACAGTAGAGACCCAGTACTTC. Its protein is CASSFRTVETQYF.